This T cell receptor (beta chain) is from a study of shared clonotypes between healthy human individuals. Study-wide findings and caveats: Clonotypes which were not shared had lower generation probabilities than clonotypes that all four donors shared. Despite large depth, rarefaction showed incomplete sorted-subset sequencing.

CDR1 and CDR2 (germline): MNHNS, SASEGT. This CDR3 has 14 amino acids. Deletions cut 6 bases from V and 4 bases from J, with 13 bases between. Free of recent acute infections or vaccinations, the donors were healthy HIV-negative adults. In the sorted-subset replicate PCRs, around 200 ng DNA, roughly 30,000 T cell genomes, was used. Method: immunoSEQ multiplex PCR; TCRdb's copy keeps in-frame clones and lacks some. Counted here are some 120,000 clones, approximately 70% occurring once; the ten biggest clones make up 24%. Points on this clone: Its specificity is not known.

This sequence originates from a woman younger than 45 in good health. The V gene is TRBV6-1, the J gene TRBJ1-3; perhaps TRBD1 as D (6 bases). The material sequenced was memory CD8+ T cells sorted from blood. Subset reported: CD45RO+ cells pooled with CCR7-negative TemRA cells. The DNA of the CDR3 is TGTGCCAGCAGAGCGGACAGTCTCGGAAACACCATATATTTT. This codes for CASRADSLGNTIYF.